The next 3 T cell receptor beta chains were all read from a single sample in a study of blood T cell repertoires in COVID-19 (dated by TCRdb to 2018 to 2021). Receptor amplification or capture employed the immunoSEQ multiplex PCR assay. TCRdb provides this immuneACCESS table in a form limited to in-frame rearrangements. Some clones are lacking; in checked studies, under half of them reflect an unresolved V gene, and why the rest are absent is not known. The table for this sample lists roughly 130,000 clones; 70% to 90% of them were counted only once. In total, the top ten clones hold approximately 3.3% of the sample. The sample was peripheral blood. The receptors derive from a woman aged 55-69 years with acute or convalescent COVID-19.

Only one count was recorded for this clone. The chain employs TRBV19 and TRBJ2-1, with a weak D call TRBD2 (6 bases). CDR3 length: 15 residues. V was shortened by 3 bases and J by 0 bases, with 9 bases between the two germline ends. CDR1 and CDR2 from the germline V gene are LNHDA and SQIVND (reference sequence). CDR3 sequence reads: CASSILSGSYNEQFF. CDR3 in DNA: TGTGCCAGTAGTATCCTTAGCGGCTCCTACAATGAGCAGTTCTTC.

This clone was counted once. DNA for the CDR3: TGTGCCAGCAGCGTAGCCAGGGGGTACAATGAGCAGTTCTTC. This encodes CASSVARGYNEQFF. The chain carries TRBV9 and TRBJ2-1; TRBD1 agrees at 7 bases. V was clipped by 0 bases and J by 4 bases; unmatched bases: 1. Germline CDR1 is SGDLS and CDR2 is YYNGEE. The CDR3 totals 14 residues.

On this clone itself: This CDR3 is also generated by other DNA sequences in the sample. The chain has TRBV24-1 and TRBJ1-5; D might be TRBD1 (5 bases). The CDR3 contains 13 residues. Germline V gene lookup returns CDR1 KGHDR and CDR2 SFDVKD. The germline V and J ends were trimmed by 6 bases and 0 bases, with 5 bases remaining between them. The CDR3 reads CATSRGSNQPQHF. The CDR3, as DNA: TGTGCCACCAGTAGGGGTAGCAATCAGCCCCAGCATTTT.